This is a list of T cell receptor beta chains from one sample in a study of technical replicates of blood from four donors. Assay used: immunoSEQ multiplex PCR; TCRdb lists only in-frame clones, some missing. The data hold 10,000 to 13,000 clones, with 94% observed a single time. The material sequenced was PBMCs. These receptors were obtained from a human donor in good health. Each CDR3 is given with its conserved first and last residue. The D gene is left open where the match is weak. Clone size appears in some rows only: once, few, many, or a class for an expanded clone.

TRBV5-1	NA	NA	TRBJ2-1	TGCGCCAGCAGCTTCGAATCCCCGGTTTATGAGCAGTTCTTC	CASSFESPVYEQFF
TRBV6-6	NA	NA	TRBJ1-2	TGTGCCAGCAGTTACGGACTGCCGATTTCTAACTATGGCTACACCTTC	CASSYGLPISNYGYTF
TRBV5-1	NA	NA	TRBJ2-5	TGCGCCAGCAGCTTGGTACTCACCGGGAGCTCCAGAGAGACCCAGTACTTC	CASSLVLTGSSRETQYF
TRBV30	few	NA	TRBJ1-1	TGTGCCTGGAGGGCCATGAACACTGAAGCTTTCTTT	CAWRAMNTEAFF
TRBV30	NA	NA	TRBJ2-1	TGTGCCTGGAGCGGACAGTTCTACAATGAGCAGTTCTTC	CAWSGQFYNEQFF
TRBV27	once	TRBD1	TRBJ2-7	TGTGCCAGCAGTTCCGGGACAGGGGGCGGGAAAGGCGAGCAGTACTTC	CASSSGTGGGKGEQYF
TRBV7-7	NA	NA	TRBJ2-1	TGTGCCAGCAGCTTGCGGGACAGTCCCCCGGATGAGCAGTTCTTC	CASSLRDSPPDEQFF
TRBV7-8	NA	TRBD2	TRBJ2-1	TGTGCCAGCAGCTCCGGAAGGCGGGGGGCCTACAATGAGCAGTTCTTC	CASSSGRRGAYNEQFF
TRBV6-6	NA	TRBD1	TRBJ1-2	TGTGCCAGCAGTTATGACAGGGACTATGGCTACACCTTC	CASSYDRDYGYTF
TRBV5-6	NA	TRBD1	TRBJ2-3	TGTGCCAGCAGCTTGTTCCGACGACAGGGCGCAAGCACAGATACGCAGTATTTT	CASSLFRRQGASTDTQYF
TRBV7-9	NA	TRBD2	TRBJ2-1	TGTGCCAGCAGCTTAGCACTAGCGGAATACAATGAGCAGTTCTTC	CASSLALAEYNEQFF
TRBV5-6	NA	TRBD2	TRBJ2-7	TGTGCCAGCAGCCCCGGGACTAGCGGGTTTTACGAGCAGTACTTC	CASSPGTSGFYEQYF
TRBV6-5	NA	TRBD1	TRBJ1-2	TGTGCCAGCAGTCATGACAGGGCCCCCTATGGCTACACCTTC	CASSHDRAPYGYTF